Detailed here is one T cell receptor beta chain. What it recognizes is unknown. The PCR contained 60 Vbeta and 13 Jbeta primers. As handled by the study authors: It was a later analysis that counted around 85 million unique TCR beta chains, of which around 11 million were shared. Sequencing was performed with immunoSEQ multiplex PCR; in TCRdb, only in-frame clones are kept and a portion is missing. The V and J calls and clone size come from that table; D and trimming were worked out from the DNA. Of around 250,000 clones listed, around 80% are singletons. V was trimmed by 4 bases and J by 0 bases, leaving 12 bases between them. The CDR3 is 15 amino acids. Germline loops: CDR1 SGHDN, CDR2 FVKESK. These data come from a study of cytomegalovirus exposure and HLA in healthy donors. Findings and limits, study-wide: There was a cluster of highly shared sequence variants that was likely a sequencing artifact. Later analysis associated a missense DCLRE1C variant with TCR beta V- and J-gene trimming. Available immune exposure information was restricted to CMV serostatus only.

The sequencing sample was made of PBMCs. The chain couples TRBV14 to TRBJ1-1, with a tentative D call TRBD1 (5 bases). The source of this sequence is a woman between 55 and 75 years old in good health and CMV-seropositive. The CDR3 sequence is CASSRGGVLNTEAFF. CDR3 bases: TGTGCCAGCAGCCGAGGAGGGGTCTTGAACACTGAAGCTTTCTTT.